What follows are 28 T cell receptor beta chains derived from one specimen sequenced in a study of CD4+ T cells in melanoma. Here immunoSEQ multiplex PCR was the method, and the copy in TCRdb shows in-frame clones only, minus some. The data show about 140,000 clones, 92% seen once. These receptors were taken from a human donor with melanoma.

This sequence joins TRBV10-3 and TRBJ1-5; 7 bases are a match to TRBD1. V shed 3 bases and J 2 bases; nucleotides not matched to a gene: 16. There are 19 residues in the CDR3. From germline, CDR1 is ENHRY and CDR2 SYGVKD. CDR3 in amino acids: CAISDYETGTLSGNQPQHF. DNA for the CDR3: TGTGCCATCAGTGACTACGAGACAGGGACCCTATCCGGCAATCAGCCCCAGCATTTT.

The V call is TRBV11-2, the J call TRBJ1-1, with D perhaps TRBD1 (6 bases). The CDR3 is 14 residues long. V lost 5 bases and J 6 bases, leaving 16 bases between the germline ends. CDR1 is SGHAT and CDR2 is FQNNGV in the germline V gene. CDR3 nucleotide sequence: TGTGCCAGCAGCCAGGCGACAGGTCGCCCTGAAGCTTTCTTT. Its translation: CASSQATGRPEAFF.

The chain links TRBV7-3 to TRBJ2-1, with 10 bases aligning to TRBD1. Per germline, CDR1 SGHTA and CDR2 FQGTGA. Trimming at V came to 5 bases and at J to 6 bases, leaving 7 bases not matched to a gene. The CDR3 extends over 15 amino acids. The CDR3 DNA follows: TGTGCCAGCAGCCGACCGGGACAGGGGACCAATGAGCAGTTCTTC. Protein sequence: CASSRPGQGTNEQFF.

CDR3 coding DNA: TGTGCCAGCAGCCACGCGGGGGGAGACTATGGCTACACCTTC. This translates into CASSHAGGDYGYTF. The genes are TRBV6-5 and TRBJ1-2; tentative D call: TRBD1 (5 bases). The CDR3 consists of 14 residues. The ends were cut back, 6 bases at V and 3 bases at J, with 14 bases in the middle. The germline V gene encodes CDR1 MNHEY and CDR2 SVGAGI.

The gene calls are TRBV11-3 and TRBJ2-2, with a weak D call TRBD1 (6 bases). This CDR3 has 17 residues. Trimming removed 3 bases at V and 0 bases at J, with 14 bases between. Looked up from germline, CDR1 is SGHNT and CDR2 is YENEEA. This CDR3 reads CASSFTDRFANTGELFF. CDR3 DNA: TGTGCCAGCAGCTTTACAGACAGGTTCGCGAACACCGGGGAGCTGTTTTTT.

V is TRBV6-5 and J is TRBJ1-6; D might be TRBD1 (5 bases). The V gene's germline CDR1 is MNHEY and CDR2 SVGAGI. The CDR3 loop spans 15 amino acids. V lost 0 bases, J lost 9 bases, and 12 bases lay in between. This CDR3 reads CASSYSRTGRSPLHF. The CDR3 region has the DNA TGTGCCAGCAGTTACTCGAGGACGGGGCGTTCACCCCTCCACTTT.

The chain links TRBV5-1 to TRBJ1-1; D call uncertain. The CDR3 length is 14 residues. V dropped 0 bases and J dropped 4 bases, with 10 bases sitting between them. Germline V CDR1 and CDR2: SGHRS, YFSETQ. The CDR3 bases are TGCGCCAGCAGCTTGGAGAGGCTGGGCACTGAAGCTTTCTTT. This encodes CASSLERLGTEAFF. Full variable domain (outside the CDR3, taken from reference TRBV5-1 and TRBJ1-1): KAGVTQTPRYLIKTRGQQVTLSCSPISGHRSVSWYQQTPGQGLQFLFEYFSETQRNKGNFPGRFSGRQFSNSRSEMNVSTLELGDSALYLCASSLERLGTEAFFGQGTRLTVV.

This chain connects TRBV18 to TRBJ1-2; D perhaps matches TRBD1 (6 bases). V lost 2 bases to trimming and J lost 1 base, with 14 bases between them. This CDR3 is 16 amino acids long. CDR1 and CDR2 from the germline V gene are KGHSH and LQKENI. The CDR3 region is CASSPSLGGFNYGYTF. The DNA for the CDR3 is TGTGCCAGCTCACCATCGCTAGGGGGATTTAACTATGGCTACACCTTC.

About this clone: One junction end disagrees with the germline gene, perhaps due to a read error. The chain recombines TRBV20-1 with TRBJ1-2; 9 bases align to TRBD1. CDR1 is DFQATT, CDR2 SNEGSKA, per germline (reference sequence). The CDR3 runs to 11 residues. The CDR3 DNA reads TGCAGTGCTAGGGGACAGGGCCGGGTCGCCTTC. Translation: CSARGQGRVAF.

This clone was observed once. The chain joins TRBV27 to TRBJ2-7, with D unclear. The germline V gene encodes CDR1 MNHEY and CDR2 SMNVEV (reference sequence). The CDR3 totals 13 residues. V was clipped by 0 bases and J by 5 bases, with 8 bases between them. Written as DNA, the CDR3 is TGTGCCAGCAGTTTATCGCTGCTCAACGAGCAGTACTTC. Translating gives CASSLSLLNEQYF.

This sequence joins TRBV6-4 and TRBJ2-1, with TRBD1 identical over 11 bases. The germline V gene encodes CDR1 MRHNA and CDR2 SNTAGT. The CDR3 has 15 residues. V lost 4 bases and J lost 7; bases outside the gene matches: 6. This CDR3 is CASSAGQGAWNEQFF. Written as DNA, the CDR3 is TGTGCCAGCAGTGCTGGACAGGGGGCTTGGAATGAGCAGTTCTTC.

This sequence joins TRBV19 and TRBJ1-5, with a tentative D call TRBD1 (6 bases). V gave up 3 bases and J gave up 3 bases, with 15 bases separating them. The CDR3 loop spans 16 amino acids. Germline CDR1 and CDR2: LNHDA and SQIVND (reference sequence). The CDR3 DNA reads as TGTGCCAGTAGTATGATGGGGGGGGGCCTCAATCAGCCCCAGCATTTT. Protein sequence: CASSMMGGGLNQPQHF.

CDR3 coding DNA: TGTGCCAGCTCACCAGGAGGGGGCGATTATGGCTACACCTTC. It encodes CASSPGGGDYGYTF. The chain has TRBV18 and TRBJ1-2, with 7 positions matching TRBD1. Germline V gene sequence: CDR1 KGHSH, CDR2 LQKENI. Losses at the gene ends were 2 bases for V and 5 bases for J; bases not matched to a gene: 5. This CDR3 is built from 14 residues.

The J gene is TRBJ2-5, the V gene TRBV5-1, with D perhaps TRBD1 (6 bases). The V end lost 0 bases, the J end lost 4 bases, and 19 bases lay between the germline ends. The germline CDR1 and CDR2 sequences are SGHRS and YFSETQ. This CDR3 contains 17 residues. The CDR3 bases are TGCGCCAGCAGCTTGGCCGGAAACCCAGGGGTTGGAGAGACCCAGTACTTC. As protein: CASSLAGNPGVGETQYF. Drawing the rest from reference TRBV5-1 and TRBJ2-5, the complete variable domain is KAGVTQTPRYLIKTRGQQVTLSCSPISGHRSVSWYQQTPGQGLQFLFEYFSETQRNKGNFPGRFSGRQFSNSRSEMNVSTLELGDSALYLCASSLAGNPGVGETQYFGPGTRLLVL.

This chain joins TRBV28 and TRBJ2-5; tentatively, D is TRBD1 (6 bases). The CDR3 sequence is 13 residues long. Deletions cut 2 bases from V and 4 bases from J, with 8 bases between. Germline V gives CDR1 MDHEN, CDR2 SYDVKM. The CDR3 DNA reads TGTGCCAGCAGTTTAGGGGGCGGAGAGACCCAGTACTTC. This gives the protein CASSLGGGETQYF.

The gene calls are TRBV30 and TRBJ1-5; D is ambiguous. There are 16 residues in the CDR3. CDR1 and CDR2 (germline): GTSNPN, SVGIG (reference sequence). V was clipped by 0 bases and J by 4 bases, with 16 bases between them. This CDR3 is CAWSVFGSLNNQPQHF. The CDR3 DNA reads as TGTGCCTGGAGTGTCTTTGGATCCCTTAATAATCAGCCCCAGCATTTT.

The rearrangement links TRBV6-4 to TRBJ2-3; D call uncertain. V lost 8 bases and J lost 4, with 16 bases in between. Germline loops: CDR1 MRHNA, CDR2 SNTAGT. This CDR3 comprises 14 residues. The CDR3 coding sequence is TGTGCCAGCCGAATTCAGTCATCCTCAGATACGCAGTATTTT. It codes for CASRIQSSSDTQYF.

This chain uses TRBV2 with TRBJ1-1; 7 nucleotides match TRBD1. The CDR3 is 13 residues long. V shed 9 bases and J 3 bases; nucleotides not matched to a gene: 7. Germline values: CDR1 SNHLY, CDR2 FYNNEI. This CDR3 is CASRRGRDTEAFF. The DNA of the CDR3 is TGTGCCAGTCGAAGGGGGCGGGACACTGAAGCTTTCTTT.

The V call is TRBV19, the J call TRBJ1-6, with D unclear. Germline-derived CDR1 and CDR2 are LNHDA and SQIVND (reference sequence). The CDR3 runs to 13 residues. V was trimmed by 4 bases and J by 8 bases, leaving 9 bases between them. Here the CDR3 reads CASSRDPYSPLHF. The CDR3 region has the DNA TGTGCCAGTAGTAGAGACCCTTATTCACCCCTCCACTTT.

The chain couples TRBV5-1 to TRBJ1-2; 7 nucleotides agree with TRBD1. The V gene's germline CDR1 is SGHRS and CDR2 YFSETQ. The CDR3 length is 12 residues. V trimming: 6 bases; J trimming: 7 bases; junction bases outside the gene matches: 6. CDR3 coding DNA: TGCGCCAGCACCCTCGACAGGGTTGGCTACACCTTC. Amino acids: CASTLDRVGYTF.

V usage is TRBV18 and J usage is TRBJ1-1; TRBD1 agrees at 9 bases. The CDR3 totals 16 residues. CDR1 and CDR2 (germline): KGHSH, LQKENI. Germline trimming cut 2 bases from V and 4 bases from J; bases unmatched to any gene: 8. In nucleotides, the CDR3 is TGTGCCAGCTCACCATCCACAGGGGGCCTTATCACTGAAGCTTTCTTT. Its protein is CASSPSTGGLITEAFF. Full variable domain (remainder filled in from reference TRBV18 and TRBJ1-1): NAGVMQNPRHLVRRRGQEARLRCSPMKGHSHVYWYRQLPEEGLKFMVYLQKENIIDESGMPKERFSAEFPKEGPSILRIQQVVRGDSAAYFCASSPSTGGLITEAFFGQGTRLTVV.

J is TRBJ1-6 and V is TRBV27; D unclear. The CDR3 contains 13 residues. Germline loops: CDR1 MNHEY, CDR2 SMNVEV (reference sequence). V was shortened by 8 bases and J by 10 bases, with 15 bases between the two germline ends. CDR3 DNA sequence: TGTGCCAGCGGACCTTTTGACACCTCACCCCTCCACTTT. Encoded protein: CASGPFDTSPLHF.

The chain carries TRBV28 and TRBJ1-1; the D is unclear. Trimming took 4 bases from V and 4 from J, leaving 7 bases between them. This CDR3 is 12 amino acids long. Per the germline V gene, CDR1 is MDHEN and CDR2 is SYDVKM. The CDR3 protein is CASSSRLTEAFF. The DNA of the CDR3 is TGTGCCAGCAGTTCCCGACTCACTGAAGCTTTCTTT.

This clone was counted a single time. The chain recombines TRBV6-6 with TRBJ1-5; D is unresolved. This CDR3 has 13 residues. Trimming pared 5 bases from V and 2 bases from J, leaving 7 bases between. Germline CDR1 MNHNY, CDR2 SVGAGI (reference sequence). DNA for the CDR3: TGTGCCAGCAGTAAGGTCGGCAATCAGCCCCAGCATTTT. Translation gives CASSKVGNQPQHF.

The chain has TRBV19 and TRBJ2-5, with D perhaps matching TRBD2 (5 bases). From germline, CDR1 is LNHDA and CDR2 SQIVND (reference sequence). Trimming took off 10 bases at V and 5 bases at J, with 17 bases between the two ends. The CDR3 loop spans 13 amino acids. CDR3 sequence (DNA): TGTGCCACCCTGGACTTCACAATGGAGACCCAGTACTTC. Its translation: CATLDFTMETQYF.

The gene calls are TRBV9 and TRBJ2-6, with D uncertain. Trimming removed 4 bases from V and 2 bases from J, with 13 bases in between. The germline CDR1 and CDR2 sequences are SGDLS and YYNGEE. The CDR3 totals 16 residues. The CDR3 loop reads CASSPRTVAGANVLTF. CDR3 coding DNA: TGTGCCAGCAGCCCTCGTACAGTCGCTGGGGCCAACGTCCTGACTTTC.

This chain uses TRBV5-4 with TRBJ1-2; D possibly corresponds to TRBD1 (6 bases). Germline V lookup: CDR1 SGHNT, CDR2 YYREEE (reference sequence). Trimming removed 4 bases at V and 6 bases at J, with 19 bases between. This CDR3 is built from 15 residues. The CDR3: CASSVGGWGADGYTF. CDR3 coding DNA: TGTGCCAGCAGCGTAGGGGGGTGGGGGGCGGATGGCTACACCTTC.

The rearrangement links TRBV6-1 to TRBJ1-4; tentative D call: TRBD1 (5 bases). Trimming removed 6 bases at V and 1 base at J, with 9 bases between. The CDR3 loop spans 14 amino acids. Germline V gene data show CDR1 as MNHNS and CDR2 as SASEGT. As DNA, the CDR3 is TGTGCCAGCAGCATGGGGGGAACTAATGAAAAACTGTTTTTT. It is translated as CASSMGGTNEKLFF.